Below, 32 T cell receptor beta chains from the same sample are listed, as sequenced in a study of blood T cell repertoires in COVID-19. Clones were read by immunoSEQ multiplex PCR, and TCRdb kept only the in-frame ones, dropping some. The repertoire holds 300,000 or so clones, 85% seen once, with around 4.5% in the top ten. Sequencing input: peripheral blood. The source of these receptors is a woman in her fifties or sixties with active or convalescent COVID-19.

The chain carries TRBV27 and TRBJ1-2, with 11 bases identical to TRBD1. CDR1 and CDR2 from the germline V gene are MNHEY and SMNVEV (reference sequence). The CDR3 contains 14 residues. Trimming removed 5 bases from V and 11 bases from J; junction bases left unmatched: 10. This CDR3 is CASSRPGQGGKYTF. CDR3 DNA: TGTGCCAGCAGTAGACCGGGACAGGGGGGGAAGTACACCTTC.

The chain employs TRBV9 and TRBJ2-1; D might be TRBD1 (6 bases). V lost 1 base and J lost 8, with 19 bases in between. Germline CDR1 and CDR2: SGDLS and YYNGEE. This CDR3 comprises 16 residues. CDR3 DNA sequence: TGTGCCAGCAGCGTAAACTCGGACAGTGTGAGGGATGAGCAGTTCTTC. It codes for CASSVNSDSVRDEQFF.

This clone was counted a few times. This chain uses TRBV5-1 with TRBJ1-5; tentatively, D is TRBD1 (6 bases). This CDR3 is built from 15 residues. The V and J ends lost 0 bases and 6 bases respectively, with 13 bases between them. Germline CDR1 and CDR2: SGHRS and YFSETQ. CDR3 sequence (DNA): TGCGCCAGCAGCTTGGCAGGGGCCCCGCGTCAGCCCCAGCATTTT. Amino acids: CASSLAGAPRQPQHF.

This clone was observed a single time. The chain recombines TRBV7-8 with TRBJ1-5; D call uncertain. The CDR3 is made up of 13 amino acids. V lost 1 base and J 3 bases, leaving 4 bases between the germline ends. Germline CDR1 is SGHVS and CDR2 is FQNEAQ. CDR3 DNA sequence: TGTGCCAGCAGCTTAGTGGCCAATCAGCCCCAGCATTTT. Protein sequence: CASSLVANQPQHF.

The chain combines TRBV19 with TRBJ2-1; TRBD2 matches at 7 bases. The CDR3 has 14 residues. Looked up from germline, CDR1 is LNHDA and CDR2 is SQIVND (reference sequence). J was trimmed by 8 bases and V by 7 bases; bases with no gene match: 11. CDR3 residues: CASTGSGTSDEQFF. The CDR3 region has the DNA TGTGCCAGTACAGGCAGCGGGACGAGCGATGAGCAGTTCTTC.

This chain connects TRBV28 to TRBJ2-5; 9 positions agree with TRBD2. The CDR3 sequence is 16 residues long. From germline, CDR1 is MDHEN and CDR2 SYDVKM. The junction had 8 bases not matched to a gene; V was cut back by 1 base and J by 5 bases. The CDR3 reads CASSLFFLAGSETQYF. Written as DNA, the CDR3 is TGTGCCAGCAGTTTATTTTTTCTAGCGGGAAGCGAGACCCAGTACTTC.

This clone occurred once. V and J are TRBV5-1 and TRBJ1-1; D is ambiguous. Germline V gives CDR1 SGHRS, CDR2 YFSETQ. V dropped 0 bases and J dropped 5 bases, with 14 bases sitting between them. The CDR3 contains 15 residues. The CDR3 sequence is CASSLVGSPGTEAFF. The CDR3 nucleotides are TGCGCCAGCAGCTTGGTTGGGAGCCCGGGGACTGAAGCTTTCTTT.

The chain carries TRBV10-3 and TRBJ2-3; TRBD2 aligns across 12 bases. The CDR3 is 15 amino acids. V lost 4 bases, J lost 4 bases, and 3 bases stayed unmatched. Germline loops: CDR1 ENHRY, CDR2 SYGVKD. Written as DNA, the CDR3 is TGTGCCATCAGTGCGACTAGCGGGAGTCCAGATACGCAGTATTTT. This codes for CAISATSGSPDTQYF.

The rearrangement uses TRBV3-1 (or the pseudogene TRBV3-2) and TRBJ2-2, with 7 bases identical to TRBD2. The germline CDR1 and CDR2 sequences are LGHDT and YNNKEL (reference sequence). CDR3 length equals 18 residues. The J segment lost 6 bases and the V segment lost 4 bases, leaving 17 bases of the junction unmatched. CDR3 residues: CASSRTTRGRAGAGELFF. In DNA, the CDR3 is TGTGCCAGCAGCCGAACCACTCGCGGGCGGGCGGGGGCCGGGGAGCTGTTTTTT.

This sequence joins TRBV28 and TRBJ2-7; 8 nucleotides agree with TRBD1. The CDR3 totals 12 residues. Germline V lookup: CDR1 MDHEN, CDR2 SYDVKM. V trimming: 9 bases; J trimming: 5 bases; junction bases outside the gene matches: 6. The CDR3 loop reads CASEDRDNEQYF. The CDR3, as DNA: TGTGCCAGTGAGGACAGGGATAACGAGCAGTACTTC.

The gene calls are TRBV15 and TRBJ2-7; 7 nucleotides match TRBD1. With 0 bases clipped from V and 0 bases from J, the junction kept 5 bases outside the gene matches. This CDR3 has 16 amino acids. Per germline, CDR1 LNHNV and CDR2 YYDKDF (reference sequence). CDR3 protein: CATSRDKGQRSYEQYF. The CDR3 DNA follows: TGTGCCACCAGCAGAGATAAGGGACAGCGCTCCTACGAGCAGTACTTC.

The chain has TRBV10-3 and TRBJ2-5, with a weak D call TRBD2 (6 bases). Trimming shortened V by 11 bases and J by 5 bases, and 21 bases separated the two germline ends. Germline lookup yields CDR1 ENHRY and CDR2 SYGVKD. CDR3 length: 14 amino acids. The CDR3 sequence: CAGGTGTSRETQYF. CDR3 in DNA: TGTGCCGGGGGGACCGGGACCTCTCGGGAGACCCAGTACTTC.

This chain links TRBV2 with TRBJ1-2; tentatively, D is TRBD1 (5 bases). This CDR3 region has 15 residues. V gave up 5 bases and J gave up 3 bases, with 16 bases separating them. From germline, CDR1 is SNHLY and CDR2 FYNNEI. This CDR3 is CASSRRDRGYYGYTF. The CDR3 nucleotides are TGTGCCAGCAGTCGTCGGGATCGGGGGTACTATGGCTACACCTTC.

This clone was found once. The rearrangement uses TRBV20-1 and TRBJ1-1; no reliable D call. V was trimmed by 6 bases and J by 11 bases, leaving 16 bases between them. Per the germline V gene, CDR1 is DFQATT and CDR2 is SNEGSKA (reference sequence). The CDR3 consists of 11 residues. The CDR3 protein is CSAQPRGEAFF. As DNA, the CDR3 is TGCAGTGCCCAACCACGGGGAGAGGCTTTCTTT.

The chain is built from TRBV6-5 and TRBJ2-2; TRBD1 agrees at 7 bases. The CDR3 totals 14 residues. Germline V gene data show CDR1 as MNHEY and CDR2 as SVGAGI. Trimming took 5 bases from V and 1 from J; bases not matched to a gene: 1. The CDR3 here is CASSRTGNTGELFF. In nucleotides, the CDR3 is TGTGCCAGCAGTCGGACAGGGAACACCGGGGAGCTGTTTTTT.

This clone came up a few times. V is TRBV10-3 and J is TRBJ2-7, with D possibly matching TRBD1 (5 bases). The CDR3 runs 17 residues. In germline, CDR1 is ENHRY, CDR2 SYGVKD. Trimming removed 6 bases at V and 2 bases at J, with 23 bases between. CDR3 bases: TGTGCCATCAGCCCTGTGGGTTCCTGGGGCAGCCCCTACGAGCAGTACTTC. Its translation is CAISPVGSWGSPYEQYF.

The chain carries TRBV19 and TRBJ2-1, with TRBD2 matching over 9 bases. Germline CDR1 LNHDA, CDR2 SQIVND (reference sequence). The CDR3 extends over 15 amino acids. The junction had 6 bases not matched to a gene; V was cut back by 4 bases and J by 5 bases. The CDR3 DNA is TGTGCCAGTAGTAGACTAGCGGTCGCAGACAATGAGCAGTTCTTC. It codes for CASSRLAVADNEQFF.

The V gene is TRBV2, the J gene TRBJ1-3; possible D gene TRBD1, 6 bases. Germline CDR1 SNHLY, CDR2 FYNNEI. Trimming removed 4 bases at V and 0 bases at J, with 10 bases between. The CDR3 covers 15 residues. The CDR3 nucleotides are TGTGCCAGCAGTGGGCTGACAGGCTCTGGAAACACCATATATTTT. Translation gives CASSGLTGSGNTIYF.

This clone appeared a few times. The rearrangement joins TRBV2 to TRBJ1-1, with D unresolved. From germline, CDR1 is SNHLY and CDR2 FYNNEI. V was clipped by 6 bases and J by 6 bases, with 14 bases between them. This CDR3 is built from 13 residues. CDR3 sequence: CASSLLTISEAFF. CDR3 in DNA: TGTGCCAGCAGCTTACTGACAATTTCTGAAGCTTTCTTT.

The J gene is TRBJ1-2, the V gene TRBV16; TRBD1 matches at 9 bases. Trimming took 1 base from V and 5 from J; bases not matched to a gene: 8. CDR1 KGHSY and CDR2 FQNENV come from the germline V gene. This CDR3 contains 16 residues. Here the CDR3 DNA reads TGTGCCAGCAGCCAATTCGCACAGGGGGCGGTATATGGCTACACCTTC. It translates to CASSQFAQGAVYGYTF.

The chain carries TRBV7-9 and TRBJ2-2; TRBD1 agrees at 12 bases. CDR1 and CDR2 (germline): SEHNR, FQNEAQ (reference sequence). V was pared by 5 bases and J by 7 bases, with 8 bases of the junction left unmatched. This CDR3 is 16 amino acids long. The CDR3 region has the DNA TGTGCCAGCAGCCCAGGGACAGGGGGCGGATTCGGGGAGCTGTTTTTT. This codes for CASSPGTGGGFGELFF.

The rearrangement uses TRBV5-1 and TRBJ2-7; a possible D gene is TRBD1 (6 bases). The CDR3 consists of 14 residues. The germline V and J ends were trimmed by 1 base and 7 bases, with 15 bases remaining between them. Germline V gene lookup returns CDR1 SGHRS and CDR2 YFSETQ. The chain's CDR3 is CASSLWDIPLEQYF. Written as DNA, the CDR3 is TGCGCCAGCAGCTTGTGGGACATTCCCCTGGAGCAGTACTTC. The whole variable domain, filled in from reference TRBV5-1 and TRBJ2-7, reads KAGVTQTPRYLIKTRGQQVTLSCSPISGHRSVSWYQQTPGQGLQFLFEYFSETQRNKGNFPGRFSGRQFSNSRSEMNVSTLELGDSALYLCASSLWDIPLEQYFGPGTRLTVT.

This clone was observed a few times. The chain employs TRBV5-1 and TRBJ2-1; TRBD2 aligns across 14 bases. CDR3 size: 18 residues. V was pared by 4 bases and J by 7 bases, with 13 bases of the junction left unmatched. Germline V gene lookup returns CDR1 SGHRS and CDR2 YFSETQ. DNA for the CDR3: TGCGCCAGCAGCGACTCCCGACTAGCGGGAGGGCGGGGGAATGAGCAGTTCTTC. As protein: CASSDSRLAGGRGNEQFF.

V is TRBV24-1 and J is TRBJ1-5; D not resolved. Trimming took 7 bases from V and 9 from J, leaving 15 bases between them. Germline CDR1 is KGHDR and CDR2 is SFDVKD. The CDR3 is 13 amino acids. CDR3 amino acids: CATRGSIGGPQHF. The CDR3 coding sequence is TGTGCCACCAGGGGGTCTATAGGAGGGCCCCAGCATTTT.

CDR3 sequence: CASSPRQGTEAFF. In DNA, the CDR3 is TGTGCCAGCAGTCCACGACAGGGGACTGAAGCTTTCTTT. The V call is TRBV27, the J call TRBJ1-1; 8 bases map to TRBD1. The V gene's germline CDR1 is MNHEY and CDR2 SMNVEV (reference sequence). CDR3 size: 13 residues. Trimming removed 5 bases from V and 5 bases from J; junction bases left unmatched: 4.

The V gene is TRBV28, the J gene TRBJ2-5, with TRBD2 matching over 9 bases. Looked up from germline, CDR1 is MDHEN and CDR2 is SYDVKM. The CDR3 sequence is 16 residues long. V lost 5 bases and J lost 5; bases outside the gene matches: 12. CDR3 protein: CASSLITGTSRETQYF. In nucleotides, the CDR3 is TGTGCCAGCAGTCTAATTACCGGGACTAGCCGGGAGACCCAGTACTTC. The full variable domain, with the rest looked up from reference TRBV28 and TRBJ2-5, is DVKVTQSSRYLVKRTGEKVFLECVQDMDHENMFWYRQDPGLGLRLIYFSYDVKMKEKGDIPEGYSVSREKKERFSLILESASTNQTSMYLCASSLITGTSRETQYFGPGTRLLVL.

V gene TRBV12-5 combines with J gene TRBJ2-7, with TRBD2 identical over 7 bases. The CDR3 loop spans 14 amino acids. CDR1 LGHNT and CDR2 FRNRAP come from the germline V gene. V trimming: 5 bases; J trimming: 4 bases; junction bases outside the gene matches: 8. This CDR3 reads CASGPGGSLYEQYF. CDR3 bases: TGTGCTAGTGGTCCGGGCGGGAGTTTGTACGAGCAGTACTTC.

The rearrangement uses TRBV4-1 and TRBJ2-4, with 10 bases aligning to TRBD1. The germline V gene has CDR1 MGHRA and CDR2 YSYEKL. The CDR3 contains 14 residues. V was clipped by 3 bases and J by 5 bases; unmatched bases: 1. CDR3 region: CASSHGTGENIQYF. The CDR3 DNA sequence: TGCGCCAGCAGCCACGGGACAGGGGAAAACATTCAGTACTTC.

J is TRBJ2-7 and V is TRBV4-1, with 11 bases fitting TRBD1. Per germline, CDR1 MGHRA and CDR2 YSYEKL. This CDR3 is built from 18 residues. With 4 bases clipped from V and 2 bases from J, the junction kept 13 bases outside the gene matches. CDR3 amino acids: CASSRILPGQGGTYEQYF. DNA of the CDR3: TGCGCCAGCAGCCGAATTTTACCGGGACAGGGGGGGACCTACGAGCAGTACTTC.

This clone has just a few counts. The rearrangement links TRBV3-1 (or the pseudogene TRBV3-2) to TRBJ1-6, with D possibly TRBD1 on 6 matching bases. Deletions cut 1 base from V and 13 bases from J, with 23 bases between. This CDR3 has 17 residues. Germline V gene data show CDR1 as LGHDT and CDR2 as YNNKEL (reference sequence). The CDR3 DNA reads TGTGCCAGCAGCCAAGGTCGGGGGGGCGAGCTTAGAGACCCCCTCCACTTT. Protein: CASSQGRGGELRDPLHF.

This sequence joins TRBV19 and TRBJ1-2; 10 nucleotides align to TRBD1. Trimming cost V 3 bases and J 4 bases; bases outside gene matches: 2. This CDR3 is built from 14 residues. CDR1 is LNHDA and CDR2 is SQIVND in the germline V gene (reference sequence). CDR3 sequence: CASSMDRGIYGYTF. Written as DNA, the CDR3 is TGTGCCAGTAGTATGGACAGGGGGATCTATGGCTACACCTTC.

This rearrangement joins TRBV11-2 to TRBJ2-7; 7 bases agree with TRBD2. The germline gives CDR1 SGHAT, CDR2 FQNNGV. The length of the CDR3 is 17 residues. The J segment lost 2 bases and the V segment lost 1 base, leaving 11 bases of the junction unmatched. Here the CDR3 DNA reads TGTGCCAGCAGCTTAGGGTTTACTAGCGCTGGTACCTACGAGCAGTACTTC. Its translation is CASSLGFTSAGTYEQYF.